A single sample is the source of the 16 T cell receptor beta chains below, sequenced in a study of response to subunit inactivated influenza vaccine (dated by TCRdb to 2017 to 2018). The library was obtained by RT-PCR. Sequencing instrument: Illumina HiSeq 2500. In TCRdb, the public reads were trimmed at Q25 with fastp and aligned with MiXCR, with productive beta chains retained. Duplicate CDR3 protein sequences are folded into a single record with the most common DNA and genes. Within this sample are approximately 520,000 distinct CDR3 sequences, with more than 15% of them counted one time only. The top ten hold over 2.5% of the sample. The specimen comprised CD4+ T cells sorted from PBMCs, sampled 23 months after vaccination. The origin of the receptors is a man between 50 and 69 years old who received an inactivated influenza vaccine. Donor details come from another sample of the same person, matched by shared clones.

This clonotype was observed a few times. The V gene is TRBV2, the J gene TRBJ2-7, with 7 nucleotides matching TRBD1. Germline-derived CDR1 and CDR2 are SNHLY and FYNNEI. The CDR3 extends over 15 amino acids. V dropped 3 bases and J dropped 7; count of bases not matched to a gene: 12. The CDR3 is CASSERTGLRGEQYF. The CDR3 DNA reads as TGTGCCAGCAGTGAGAGGACAGGCCTAAGAGGGGAGCAGTACTTC.

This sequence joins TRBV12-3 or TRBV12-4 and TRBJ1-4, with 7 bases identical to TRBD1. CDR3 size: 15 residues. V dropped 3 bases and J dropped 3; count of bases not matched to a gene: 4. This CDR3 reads CASSFTGTANEKLFF. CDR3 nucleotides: TGTGCCAGCAGTTTCACCGGGACAGCTAATGAAAAACTGTTTTTT.

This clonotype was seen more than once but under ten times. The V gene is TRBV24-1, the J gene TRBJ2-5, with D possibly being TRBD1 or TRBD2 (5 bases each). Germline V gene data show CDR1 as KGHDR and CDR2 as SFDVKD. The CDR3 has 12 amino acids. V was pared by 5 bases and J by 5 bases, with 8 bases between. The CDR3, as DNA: TGTGCCACCAGTGGAGGGGTTGAGACCCAGTACTTC. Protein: CATSGGVETQYF.

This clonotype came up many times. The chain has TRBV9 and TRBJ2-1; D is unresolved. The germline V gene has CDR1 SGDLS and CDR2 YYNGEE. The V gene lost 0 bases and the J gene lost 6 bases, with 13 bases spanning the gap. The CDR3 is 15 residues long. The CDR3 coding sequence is TGTGCCAGCAGCGTAGATGAGGTAGGGTCCAATGAGCAGTTCTTC. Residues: CASSVDEVGSNEQFF.

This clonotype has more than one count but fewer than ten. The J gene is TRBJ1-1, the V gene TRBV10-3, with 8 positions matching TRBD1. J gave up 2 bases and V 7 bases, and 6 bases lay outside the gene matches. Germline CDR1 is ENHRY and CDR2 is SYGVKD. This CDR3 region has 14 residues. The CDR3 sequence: CAIKLGQENTEAFF. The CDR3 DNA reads TGTGCCATCAAGTTGGGACAGGAAAACACTGAAGCTTTCTTT.

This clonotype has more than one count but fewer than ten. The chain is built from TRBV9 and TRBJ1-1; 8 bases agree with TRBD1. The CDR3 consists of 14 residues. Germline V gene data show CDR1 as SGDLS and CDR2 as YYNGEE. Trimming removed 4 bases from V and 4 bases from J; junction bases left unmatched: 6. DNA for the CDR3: TGTGCCAGCAGCCCAGGGGGCTGGAGCACTGAAGCTTTCTTT. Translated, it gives CASSPGGWSTEAFF. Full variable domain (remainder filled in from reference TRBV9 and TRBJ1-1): DSGVTQTPKHLITATGQRVTLRCSPRSGDLSVYWYQQSLDQGLQFLIQYYNGEERAKGNILERFSAQQFPDLHSELNLSSLELGDSALYFCASSPGGWSTEAFFGQGTRLTVV.

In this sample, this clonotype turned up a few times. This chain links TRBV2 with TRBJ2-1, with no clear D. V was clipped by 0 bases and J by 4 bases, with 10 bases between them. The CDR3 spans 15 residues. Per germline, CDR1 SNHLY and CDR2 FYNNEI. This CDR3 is CASSEAALPYNEQFF. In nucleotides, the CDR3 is TGTGCCAGCAGTGAAGCGGCATTACCGTACAATGAGCAGTTCTTC.

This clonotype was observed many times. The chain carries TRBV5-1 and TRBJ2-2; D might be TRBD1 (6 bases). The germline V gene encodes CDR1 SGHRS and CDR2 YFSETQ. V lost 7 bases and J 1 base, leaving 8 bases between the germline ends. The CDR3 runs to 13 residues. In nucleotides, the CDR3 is TGCGCCAGCCAACAGGGGAACACCGGGGAGCTGTTTTTT. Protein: CASQQGNTGELFF.

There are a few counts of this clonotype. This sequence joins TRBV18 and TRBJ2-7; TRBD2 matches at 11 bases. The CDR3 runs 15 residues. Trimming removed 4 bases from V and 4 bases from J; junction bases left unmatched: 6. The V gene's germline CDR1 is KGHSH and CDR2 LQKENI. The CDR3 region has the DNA TGTGCCAGCTCACTGGGACTAGCGGCCCCTTACGAGCAGTACTTC. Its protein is CASSLGLAAPYEQYF. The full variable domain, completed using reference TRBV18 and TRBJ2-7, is NAGVMQNPRHLVRRRGQEARLRCSPMKGHSHVYWYRQLPEEGLKFMVYLQKENIIDESGMPKERFSAEFPKEGPSILRIQQVVRGDSAAYFCASSLGLAAPYEQYFGPGTRLTVT.

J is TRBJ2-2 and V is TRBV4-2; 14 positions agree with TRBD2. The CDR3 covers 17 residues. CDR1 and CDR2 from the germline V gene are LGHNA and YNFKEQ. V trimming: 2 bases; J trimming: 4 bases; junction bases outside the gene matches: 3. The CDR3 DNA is TGTGCCAGCAGCCAAATTGGGACTAGCGGGGGCACCGGGGAGCTGTTTTTT. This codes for CASSQIGTSGGTGELFF.

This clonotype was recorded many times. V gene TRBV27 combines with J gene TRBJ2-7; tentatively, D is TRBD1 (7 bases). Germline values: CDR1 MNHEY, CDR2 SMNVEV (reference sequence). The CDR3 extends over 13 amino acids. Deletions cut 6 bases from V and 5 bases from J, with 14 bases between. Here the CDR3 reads CASRRTGGNEQYF. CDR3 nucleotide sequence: TGTGCCAGCAGACGGACAGGCGGGAACGAGCAGTACTTC.

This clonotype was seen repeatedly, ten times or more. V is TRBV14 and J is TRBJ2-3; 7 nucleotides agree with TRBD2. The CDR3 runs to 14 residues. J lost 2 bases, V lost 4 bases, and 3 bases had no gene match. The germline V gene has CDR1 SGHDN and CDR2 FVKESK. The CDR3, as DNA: TGTGCCAGCAGCCCTAGCGGACACACAGATACGCAGTATTTT. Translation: CASSPSGHTDTQYF.

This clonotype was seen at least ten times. CDR3 loop: CASSQDLLAGGNEQFF. The CDR3 nucleotides read TGCGCCAGCAGCCAAGATCTATTAGCGGGAGGAAATGAGCAGTTCTTC. The chain joins TRBV4-3 to TRBJ2-1, with 10 bases identical to TRBD2. The CDR3 sequence is 16 residues long. V gave up 0 bases and J gave up 7 bases; unmatched junction bases: 6. Per the germline V gene, CDR1 is LGHNA and CDR2 is YSLEER.

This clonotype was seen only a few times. The CDR3 spells CASSSQGFEQFF. Here the CDR3 DNA reads TGTGCCAGCAGCAGCCAGGGGTTTGAGCAGTTCTTC. The J gene is TRBJ2-1, the V gene TRBV7-2; D is perhaps TRBD1 (6 bases). The CDR3 contains 12 residues. The V end lost 5 bases, the J end lost 9 bases, and 11 bases lay between the germline ends. CDR1 and CDR2 (germline): SGHTA, FQGNSA.

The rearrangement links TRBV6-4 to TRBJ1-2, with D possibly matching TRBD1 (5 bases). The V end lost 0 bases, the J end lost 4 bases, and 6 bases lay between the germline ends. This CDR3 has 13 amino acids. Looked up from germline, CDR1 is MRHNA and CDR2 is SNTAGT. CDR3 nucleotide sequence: TGTGCCAGCAGTGACTCCGGGGGCTATGGCTACACCTTC. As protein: CASSDSGGYGYTF.

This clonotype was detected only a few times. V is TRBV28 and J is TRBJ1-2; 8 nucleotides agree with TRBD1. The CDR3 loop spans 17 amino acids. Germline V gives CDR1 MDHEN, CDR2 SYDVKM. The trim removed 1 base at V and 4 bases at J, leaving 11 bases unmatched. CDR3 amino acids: CASSLSLQGAVGYGYTF. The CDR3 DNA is TGTGCCAGCAGTTTATCGCTCCAGGGGGCAGTCGGCTATGGCTACACCTTC.